This TCR beta chain emerged from a study of T cell responses to AZD1222 COVID-19 vaccine listed by TCRdb under 2021. At the level of the whole study: AZD1222 recipients with second doses at about 4 weeks or about 12 weeks were pooled, because spike-specific TCR depth and breadth did not differ between schedules. Trial participants were enrolled into age subgroups of 18-55, 56-69 and 70-plus years, which contained about 150, 27 and 61 TCR-sequenced participants, respectively. TCR sequencing was performed for roughly 240 trial participants, of whom 200 to 220 were given two doses of AZD1222 and some 26 were given two doses of MenACWY control vaccine. Results and caveats for the whole study, not just this receptor: Because no samples from the day 14 peak response were available, repertoires could be characterized only after the peak T cell response. Spike-specific TCR breadth and depth rose significantly after two AZD1222 doses compared with day 0 and with MenACWY recipients. The 56-69-year group was small, and its depth increase did not reach significance, likely because of low power. CD4 TCRs associated with the vaccine covered the entire spike protein, and the dominant responses were in regions 160-218 and 743-854. Epitopes outside the regions mutated in the B.1.351 and B.1.1.7 variants were reportedly recognized by nearly half of the unique spike-specific TCRs. Only five to seven AZD1222 recipients were SARS-CoV-2 seropositive at baseline, limiting conclusions about previously exposed vaccinees. Participants were mostly white British, with more females than males. The authors suggested clonal diversity may have been underestimated.

What this sample's time point label stands for: baseline before first vaccination. Samples from vaccinated people were obtained from the UK trials COV001 and COV002, which included a single-blind randomized controlled phase 2/3 trial of AZD1222 (ChAdOx1 nCoV-19) in healthy adults. For TCRbeta chain sequencing, PBMC samples from trial participants were taken at day 0 and at day 28 after the second dose. The CDR3 sequence holds 14 residues, the cysteine and phenylalanine included. The read is trimmed to its CDR3 DNA, 42 bases read in frame from base 1. At the junction V is shortened by 5 bases and J by 8 bases, with 18 bases in between. Based on the germline V gene, the CDR1 and CDR2 sequences are SNHLY and FYNNEI. The CDR3 regions of human TCRbeta chains were analyzed by immunosequencing. Concerning the study's data processing: Repertoire TCRs were matched against a reference library of SARS-CoV-2-specific TCRs generated with the MIRA antigen-specificity platform. Breadth meant the fraction of unique TCRs that were SARS-CoV-2-associated, whereas depth meant the fraction of total T cells that were SARS-CoV-2-associated. Using the MIRA data, each spike-specific TCR was assigned both to the spike region to which the TCR was reactive and to a CD4 or CD8 class. Log10-transformed breadth and depth values were compared by one-way ANOVA with Sidak's multiple comparisons tests. TCRdb carries this immuneACCESS record with in-frame sequences only. Its versions omit some clonotypes, under half of them owing to an unresolved V gene in the studies checked, with the rest unexplained. Clone size and V and J calls were adopted from that table, with D and trimming inferred from the DNA. The sample table lists some 120,000 clones, approximately 85% of them with a count of one. The ten largest make up about 8.5% of the sample.

Regarding this clone: The specificity of this receptor is unknown. Base qualities were left out, and no much larger clone turns up one base away.

The material was peripheral blood, obtained on day 0 of AZD1222 vaccination. In this chain, TRBV2 is recombined with TRBJ1-2; TRBD1 is perhaps the D gene, given 5 matching bases. The TCR was taken from an adult in good health. The CDR3 protein: CASSRQSLRDGYTF. The nucleotide sequence reads as follows: TGTGCCAGCAGTCGACAGTCACTTAGGGACGGCTACACCTTC.